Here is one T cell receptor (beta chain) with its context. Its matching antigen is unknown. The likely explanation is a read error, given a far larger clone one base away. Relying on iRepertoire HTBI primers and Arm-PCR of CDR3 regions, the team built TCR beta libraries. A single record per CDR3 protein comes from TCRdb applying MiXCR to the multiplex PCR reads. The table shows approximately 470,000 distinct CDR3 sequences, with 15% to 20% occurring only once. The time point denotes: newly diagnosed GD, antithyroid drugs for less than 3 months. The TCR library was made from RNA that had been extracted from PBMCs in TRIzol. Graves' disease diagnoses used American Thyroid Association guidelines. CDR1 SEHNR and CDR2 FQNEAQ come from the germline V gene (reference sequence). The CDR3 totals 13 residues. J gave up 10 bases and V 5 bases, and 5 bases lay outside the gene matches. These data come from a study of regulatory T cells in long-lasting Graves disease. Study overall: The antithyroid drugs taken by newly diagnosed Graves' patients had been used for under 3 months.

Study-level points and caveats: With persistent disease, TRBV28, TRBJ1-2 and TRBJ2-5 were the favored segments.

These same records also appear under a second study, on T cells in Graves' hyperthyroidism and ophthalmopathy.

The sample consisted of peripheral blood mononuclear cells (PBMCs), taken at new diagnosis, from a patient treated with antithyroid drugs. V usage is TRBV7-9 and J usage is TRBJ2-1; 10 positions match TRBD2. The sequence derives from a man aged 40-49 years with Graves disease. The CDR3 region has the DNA TGTGCCAGCAGCAGGCTAGCGGGAGAAGAGCAGTTCTTC. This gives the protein CASSRLAGEEQFF.